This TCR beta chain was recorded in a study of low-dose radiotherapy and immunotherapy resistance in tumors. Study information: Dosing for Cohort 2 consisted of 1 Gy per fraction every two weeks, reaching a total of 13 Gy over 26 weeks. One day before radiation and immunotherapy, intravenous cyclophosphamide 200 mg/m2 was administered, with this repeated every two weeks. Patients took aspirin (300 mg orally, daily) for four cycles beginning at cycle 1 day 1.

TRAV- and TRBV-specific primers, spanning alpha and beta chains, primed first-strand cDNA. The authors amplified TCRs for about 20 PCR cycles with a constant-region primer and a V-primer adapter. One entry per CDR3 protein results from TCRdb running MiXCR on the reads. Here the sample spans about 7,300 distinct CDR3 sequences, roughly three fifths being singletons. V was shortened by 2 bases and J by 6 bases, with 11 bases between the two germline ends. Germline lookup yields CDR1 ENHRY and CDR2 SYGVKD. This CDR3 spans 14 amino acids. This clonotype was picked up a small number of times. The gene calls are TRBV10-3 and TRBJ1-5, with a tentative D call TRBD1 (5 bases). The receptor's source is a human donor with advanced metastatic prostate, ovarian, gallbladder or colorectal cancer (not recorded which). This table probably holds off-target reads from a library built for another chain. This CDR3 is CAISESTGGQPQHF. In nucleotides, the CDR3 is TGTGCCATCAGTGAGAGCACTGGGGGTCAGCCCCAGCATTTT.